A selection of T cell receptor beta chains follows, all from one sample in a study of T cell responses to AZD1222 COVID-19 vaccine. Sequenced by immunoSEQ multiplex PCR; TCRdb stores in-frame clones only, minus some. Here the sample spans some 190,000 clones, almost 90% being singletons. Specimen: peripheral blood, collected on day 0 of AZD1222 vaccination. The origin of the receptors is an adult in good health. Each CDR3 is given with its conserved first and last residue. The order of the fields is D gene, V gene, J gene, clone size, CDR3 protein, CDR3 DNA. A D gene is named only where the DNA matches it firmly. A row's size may be missing; if present it is once, few, many or a size class.

.,TRBV7-9,TRBJ2-2,.,CASNRGLANNTGELFF,TGTGCCAGCAACCGCGGGCTAGCCAATAACACCGGGGAGCTGTTTTTT
.,TRBV7-9,TRBJ1-1,.,CASTKTVSNTEAFF,TGTGCCAGCACTAAAACAGTCAGTAACACTGAAGCTTTCTTT
.,TRBV6-6,TRBJ2-2,.,CASRTQGGVWTGELFF,TGTGCCAGCAGAACACAGGGAGGGGTGTGGACCGGGGAGCTGTTTTTT
TRBD1,TRBV9,TRBJ2-7,.,CASSELTGAAFYEQYF,TGTGCCAGCAGCGAACTAACAGGGGCTGCGTTCTACGAGCAGTACTTC
.,TRBV7-2,TRBJ2-7,.,CASSLEIRREQYF,TGTGCCAGCAGCTTAGAGATTCGTCGGGAGCAGTACTTC
.,TRBV9,TRBJ2-2,.,CASSVGGSSAGELFF,TGTGCCAGCAGCGTAGGGGGGTCCTCGGCCGGGGAGCTGTTTTTT
.,TRBV2,TRBJ2-3,.,CASSEGSTDTQYF,TGTGCCAGCAGTGAAGGGAGCACAGATACGCAGTATTTT
TRBD1,TRBV12-5,TRBJ1-1,once,CASGLPGQGADRNTEAFF,TGTGCTAGTGGTTTGCCAGGACAGGGGGCAGATCGGAACACTGAAGCTTTCTTT
.,TRBV13,TRBJ2-1,.,CASSLFAGANEQFF,TGTGCCAGCAGCTTATTCGCGGGGGCCAATGAGCAGTTCTTC
TRBD1,TRBV6-5,TRBJ2-7,.,CASTSQGSLSYEQYF,TGTGCCAGCACCTCACAGGGGTCCCTGTCCTACGAGCAGTACTTC
.,TRBV11-2,TRBJ2-2,once,CASSLEGGDTGELFF,TGTGCCAGCAGCTTGGAGGGGGGAGACACCGGGGAGCTGTTTTTT
.,TRBV19,TRBJ2-7,.,CASSQRFSYEQYF,TGTGCCAGTAGCCAAAGGTTCTCCTACGAGCAGTACTTC
TRBD1,TRBV30,TRBJ1-6,few,CAGVGQGAAPLHF,TGTGCCGGGGTCGGACAGGGGGCCGCACCCCTCCACTTT
.,TRBV7-3,TRBJ1-5,.,CASHNPGRHRSQPQHF,TGTGCCTCCCACAATCCGGGCCGCCACCGGAGTCAGCCCCAGCATTTT
.,TRBV27,TRBJ1-5,.,CASTSTGGQRPQHF,TGTGCCAGCACCTCCACCGGGGGGCAACGGCCCCAGCATTTT
.,TRBV13,TRBJ1-6,.,CASSVADSNSPLHF,TGTGCCAGCAGCGTAGCGGACAGTAATTCACCCCTCCACTTT
.,TRBV30,TRBJ1-1,.,CAWTEGPEAFF,TGTGCCTGGACTGAGGGACCCGAAGCTTTCTTT